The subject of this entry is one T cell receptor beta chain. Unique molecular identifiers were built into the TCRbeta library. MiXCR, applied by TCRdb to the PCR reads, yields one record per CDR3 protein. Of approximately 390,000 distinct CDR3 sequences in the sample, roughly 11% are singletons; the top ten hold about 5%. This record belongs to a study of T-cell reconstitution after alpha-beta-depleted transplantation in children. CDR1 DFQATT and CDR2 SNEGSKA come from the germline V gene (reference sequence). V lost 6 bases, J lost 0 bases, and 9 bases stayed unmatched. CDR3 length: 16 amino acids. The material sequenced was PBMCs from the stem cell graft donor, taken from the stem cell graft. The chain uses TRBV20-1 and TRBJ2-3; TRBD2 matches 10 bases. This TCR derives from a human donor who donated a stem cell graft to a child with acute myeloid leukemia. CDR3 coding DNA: TGCAGTGCCACAGGGCGGACTAGCGGAAGCACAGATACGCAGTATTTT. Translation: CSATGRTSGSTDTQYF.